The entry that follows covers one T cell receptor (beta chain) sequence. Its antigen is undetermined. These data originate in a study of cytomegalovirus exposure and HLA in healthy donors. Researchers ran the PCR with 60 Vbeta and 13 Jbeta primers. The table came from immunoSEQ multiplex PCR; TCRdb's copy has only in-frame clones and leaves some out. Its table records fewer than 85,000 clones. Study-wide results and caveats: It was approximately 170 TCR beta chains that were listed as cytomegalovirus-associated. Data from an earlier analysis indicated that most TCR beta V segments were productive either about 87% or about 30% of the time.

The CDR3 has 15 amino acids. After removal of 2 bases from V and 6 bases from J, the junction contained 9 bases not matched to a gene. Germline CDR1 is SGDLS and CDR2 is YYNGEE. This chain joins TRBV9 and TRBJ2-7, with 9 bases lining up with TRBD1. The receptor comes from a man aged 50 or older in good health and CMV-seropositive. Source material: PBMCs. Here the CDR3 DNA reads TGTGCCAGCAGCGTCTCCGGGACAGGGACCGCCGAGCAGTACTTC. Its translation: CASSVSGTGTAEQYF. The whole variable domain, remainder taken from reference TRBV9 and TRBJ2-7, is DSGVTQTPKHLITATGQRVTLRCSPRSGDLSVYWYQQSLDQGLQFLIQYYNGEERAKGNILERFSAQQFPDLHSELNLSSLELGDSALYFCASSVSGTGTAEQYFGPGTRLTVT.